Following are 30 T cell receptor beta chains from one sample sequenced in a study of blood T cell repertoires in COVID-19 (dated by TCRdb to between 2020 and 2021). The library was made by the immunoSEQ multiplex PCR assay. What TCRdb holds here is the immuneACCESS table cut down to in-frame rearrangements. Part of the clones is not present; checked against another copy, under half of the missing clones reflect an unresolved V gene, and the others are unexplained. Recorded for this sample are under 350,000 clones; around nine tenths of them occurred a single time. The top ten constitute 1% to 1.5% of the sample. Specimen: peripheral blood. The origin of the receptors is a man in his 70s with acute or convalescent COVID-19.

The rearrangement links TRBV28 to TRBJ1-1; 7 nucleotides align to TRBD1. Germline CDR1 reads MDHEN; CDR2 reads SYDVKM. Losses at the gene ends were 4 bases for V and 4 bases for J; bases not matched to a gene: 12. The CDR3 extends over 16 amino acids. The CDR3 bases are TGTGCCAGCAGTTCATCCGGGACAGCTAGTAGCACTGAAGCTTTCTTT. Residues: CASSSSGTASSTEAFF. The whole variable domain, remainder taken from reference TRBV28 and TRBJ1-1, is DVKVTQSSRYLVKRTGEKVFLECVQDMDHENMFWYRQDPGLGLRLIYFSYDVKMKEKGDIPEGYSVSREKKERFSLILESASTNQTSMYLCASSSSGTASSTEAFFGQGTRLTVV.

This chain links TRBV4-3 with TRBJ2-3, with 7 bases lining up with TRBD1. The germline V gene has CDR1 LGHNA and CDR2 YSLEER. J was trimmed by 2 bases and V by 0 bases; bases with no gene match: 14. CDR3 size: 19 residues. DNA for the CDR3: TGCGCCAGCAGCCAAGATGGAGAGAGAGCAGGGGGTGTCACAGATACGCAGTATTTT. Encoded protein: CASSQDGERAGGVTDTQYF.

This clone has only one observation. The chain joins TRBV24-1 to TRBJ2-5; 7 positions agree with TRBD1. V lost 2 bases and J lost 0; bases outside the gene matches: 2. The length of the CDR3 is 15 residues. Germline CDR1 KGHDR, CDR2 SFDVKD. The CDR3 DNA reads TGTGCCACCAGTGATTACGGGACAGACCAAGAGACCCAGTACTTC. Its protein is CATSDYGTDQETQYF.

This sequence joins TRBV15 and TRBJ2-7; TRBD1 aligns across 7 bases. CDR3 length equals 16 residues. Germline V lookup: CDR1 LNHNV, CDR2 YYDKDF (reference sequence). The V gene end was trimmed by 0 bases and the J gene end by 2 bases; junction bases not matched to a gene: 7. The CDR3 coding sequence is TGTGCCACCAGCAGAGATTTTGGGACAGATGCCTACGAGCAGTACTTC. Translating gives CATSRDFGTDAYEQYF.

J is TRBJ1-6 and V is TRBV12-3 or TRBV12-4; no clear D gene. Trimming left V 11 bases short and J 2 bases short, with 10 bases between. The CDR3 loop spans 13 amino acids. The CDR3 bases are TGTGCCTGCGGAAATGCCTATAATTCACCCCTCCACTTT. This codes for CACGNAYNSPLHF.

This clone has a handful of counts. The V and J genes are TRBV28 and TRBJ2-7, with TRBD2 matching 12 bases. Trimming at V came to 1 base and at J to 5 bases, leaving 27 bases not matched to a gene. The germline V gene encodes CDR1 MDHEN and CDR2 SYDVKM. There are 23 residues in the CDR3. CDR3 sequence reads: CASSLSPLALALRASGRVDEQYF. CDR3 nucleotide sequence: TGTGCCAGCAGTTTATCTCCCCTGGCGCTAGCTCTACGGGCTAGCGGGAGGGTCGACGAGCAGTACTTC.

This chain connects TRBV6-2 or TRBV6-3 to TRBJ2-3; D is uncertain. The CDR3 is 16 residues long. Germline V CDR1 and CDR2: MNHEY, SVGEGT. The V end lost 0 bases, the J end lost 2 bases, and 12 bases lay between the germline ends. This CDR3 is CASSYSSSLLTDTQYF. The CDR3 nucleotides read TGTGCCAGCAGTTACTCGAGTAGCCTCCTCACAGATACGCAGTATTTT.

Regarding this clone: The same CDR3 can be traced to other DNA sequences in this sample. The chain employs TRBV7-2 and TRBJ1-3; the D is unclear. The germline gives CDR1 SGHTA, CDR2 FQGNSA. V lost 5 bases, J lost 4 bases, and 9 bases lay in between. The CDR3 is made up of 13 amino acids. The CDR3 nucleotides are TGTGCCAGCAGCCCCAGTCCGGGAAACACCATATATTTT. Protein product: CASSPSPGNTIYF. Filled out from reference TRBV7-2 and TRBJ1-3, the complete variable domain reads GAGVSQSPSNKVTEKGKDVELRCDPISGHTALYWYRQSLGQGLEFLIYFQGNSAPDKSGLPSDRFSAERTGGSVSTLTIQRTQQEDSAVYLCASSPSPGNTIYFGEGSWLTVV.

The chain couples TRBV11-2 to TRBJ1-4; possibly TRBD1 for D (5 bases). CDR1 is SGHAT, CDR2 FQNNGV, per germline. The V and J ends lost 5 bases and 3 bases respectively, with 13 bases between them. This CDR3 contains 15 residues. This chain's CDR3 is CASSPGQGANEKLFF. In DNA form, the CDR3 reads TGTGCCAGCAGCCCCGGGCAGGGTGCTAATGAAAAACTGTTTTTT.

This clone was observed many times. The rearrangement uses TRBV3-1 (or the pseudogene TRBV3-2) and TRBJ2-7; TRBD2 might be the D (6 bases). The V and J ends lost 1 base and 7 bases respectively, with 14 bases between them. The CDR3 sequence is 14 residues long. Germline V gene data show CDR1 as LGHDT and CDR2 as YNNKEL (reference sequence). CDR3 sequence reads: CASSQVSGSVEQYF. CDR3 bases: TGTGCCAGCAGCCAAGTTAGCGGCTCAGTGGAGCAGTACTTC.

This rearrangement joins TRBV24-1 to TRBJ2-2; TRBD2 matches 8 bases. In germline, CDR1 is KGHDR, CDR2 SFDVKD. The CDR3 runs to 15 residues. V was clipped by 4 bases and J by 7 bases; unmatched bases: 7. In DNA, the CDR3 is TGTGCCACCAGTGACTATAGCGGGGAAGGCGGGGAGCTGTTTTTT. Translation gives CATSDYSGEGGELFF.

The rearrangement uses TRBV5-1 and TRBJ2-5; D is ambiguous. Germline V gene lookup returns CDR1 SGHRS and CDR2 YFSETQ. The CDR3 spans 14 residues. Trimming removed 6 bases at V and 4 bases at J, with 16 bases between. CDR3 in amino acids: CASKPSVLVETQYF. DNA for the CDR3: TGCGCCAGCAAACCGTCAGTTCTCGTAGAGACCCAGTACTTC.

The chain employs TRBV5-6 and TRBJ2-3; 8 nucleotides line up with TRBD1. Germline V lookup: CDR1 SGHDT, CDR2 YYEEEE. The V segment lost 1 base and the J segment 2 bases; nucleotides outside the gene matches: 6. The length of the CDR3 is 16 residues. The DNA for the CDR3 is TGTGCCAGCAGCTTGTACCGGGACAGGTACACAGATACGCAGTATTTT. Translating it yields CASSLYRDRYTDTQYF.

The chain uses TRBV13 and TRBJ2-7, with TRBD2 matching 7 bases. V was clipped by 0 bases and J by 0 bases; unmatched bases: 5. This CDR3 contains 16 residues. The V gene's germline CDR1 is PRHDT and CDR2 FYEKMQ (reference sequence). The CDR3 DNA sequence: TGTGCCAGCAGCTTAGGTTCTAGCGGACTCTCCTACGAGCAGTACTTC. Translating it yields CASSLGSSGLSYEQYF. Full variable domain (remainder filled in from reference TRBV13 and TRBJ2-7): AAGVIQSPRHLIKEKRETATLKCYPIPRHDTVYWYQQGPGQDPQFLISFYEKMQSDKGSIPDRFSAQQFSDYHSELNMSSLELGDSALYFCASSLGSSGLSYEQYFGPGTRLTVT.

The chain links TRBV25-1 to TRBJ2-1; 9 bases are shared with TRBD2. The CDR3 totals 16 residues. The junction had 7 bases not matched to a gene; V was cut back by 3 bases and J by 4 bases. Germline lookup yields CDR1 MGHDK and CDR2 SYGVNS. This CDR3 reads CASSEERGLAYNEQFF. The CDR3 coding sequence is TGTGCCAGCAGTGAGGAAAGGGGACTAGCTTACAATGAGCAGTTCTTC.

This clone was counted once. V gene TRBV6-5 combines with J gene TRBJ1-5, with D uncertain. CDR3 length: 13 amino acids. Trimming removed 0 bases from V and 5 bases from J, with 5 bases in between. In germline, CDR1 is MNHEY, CDR2 SVGAGI. The CDR3 region has the DNA TGTGCCAGCAGTTACTCTTTCGATCAGCCCCAGCATTTT. Translation: CASSYSFDQPQHF.

The chain joins TRBV4-1 to TRBJ1-4; D is undetermined. Trimming shortened V by 4 bases and J by 4 bases, and 13 bases separated the two germline ends. The CDR3 has 15 amino acids. CDR1 MGHRA and CDR2 YSYEKL come from the germline V gene. The CDR3, as DNA: TGCGCCAGCAGCCCCGCGGGTCGCCTTAATGAAAAACTGTTTTTT. Its translation: CASSPAGRLNEKLFF.

The sample holds one count of this clone. CDR3 nucleotides: TGTGCCAGCAGCTTAACTAGCGGGAGCCGAACCGGGGAGCTGTTTTTT. It yields the protein CASSLTSGSRTGELFF. The rearrangement uses TRBV7-2 and TRBJ2-2; 11 bases fit TRBD2. The CDR3 consists of 16 residues. Germline CDR1 SGHTA, CDR2 FQGNSA. V trimming: 2 bases; J trimming: 5 bases; junction bases outside the gene matches: 4.

This chain joins TRBV19 and TRBJ2-2; 8 nucleotides align to TRBD2. Germline CDR1 reads LNHDA; CDR2 reads SQIVND (reference sequence). CDR3 size: 14 residues. V lost 4 bases and J lost 4; bases outside the gene matches: 2. The CDR3 sequence is CASSRGLGTGELFF. The CDR3 DNA sequence: TGTGCCAGTAGTAGGGGACTAGGCACCGGGGAGCTGTTTTTT.

V usage is TRBV7-2 and J usage is TRBJ2-4; D is uncertain. V lost 5 bases and J 8 bases, leaving 7 bases between the germline ends. The CDR3 contains 11 residues. Germline CDR1 SGHTA, CDR2 FQGNSA. The CDR3 loop reads CASSPSYIQYF. CDR3 nucleotide sequence: TGTGCCAGCAGCCCCAGTTACATTCAGTACTTC.

The V gene is TRBV6-1, the J gene TRBJ2-3; 9 bases line up with TRBD2. CDR1 MNHNS and CDR2 SASEGT come from the germline V gene. Germline trimming cut 1 base from V and 8 bases from J; bases unmatched to any gene: 4. The CDR3 extends over 14 amino acids. In nucleotides, the CDR3 is TGTGCCAGCAGTGAAGTTGCGGGGGGGCTTACGCAGTATTTT. Translation: CASSEVAGGLTQYF.

This clone has only a few counts. The V and J genes are TRBV28 and TRBJ2-7; tentatively, D is TRBD1 (6 bases). From germline, CDR1 is MDHEN and CDR2 SYDVKM. The CDR3 runs 14 residues. Trimming took off 6 bases at V and 5 bases at J, with 17 bases between the two ends. As DNA, the CDR3 is TGTGCCAGCAGCCTCAGACAGGTTTTCAACGAGCAGTACTTC. The encoded protein is CASSLRQVFNEQYF.

The V call is TRBV5-5, the J call TRBJ1-2; D is uncertain. Trimming removed 0 bases from V and 4 bases from J, with 10 bases in between. CDR3 size: 14 residues. Germline V CDR1 and CDR2: SGHKS, YYEKEE (reference sequence). The CDR3 sequence: CASSLDSQSYGYTF. The CDR3, as DNA: TGTGCCAGCAGCTTGGACAGTCAGAGCTATGGCTACACCTTC.

V usage is TRBV5-8 and J usage is TRBJ2-7; 7 positions match TRBD1. The CDR3 totals 14 residues. V lost 0 bases and J lost 7; bases outside the gene matches: 7. Germline CDR1 is SGHTS and CDR2 is YDEGEE. The CDR3 loop reads CASSLDRTGLEQYF. The CDR3 coding sequence is TGTGCCAGCAGCTTGGATAGGACAGGCTTAGAGCAGTACTTC.

The chain combines TRBV4-1 with TRBJ2-2, with 10 bases identical to TRBD2. Germline lookup yields CDR1 MGHRA and CDR2 YSYEKL. The CDR3 covers 17 residues. Trimming removed 0 bases from V and 7 bases from J; junction bases left unmatched: 8. The CDR3 sequence is CASSQDLPAGGIGELFF. The CDR3 coding sequence is TGCGCCAGCAGCCAAGATCTTCCAGCGGGGGGGATCGGGGAGCTGTTTTTT.

This chain uses TRBV7-2 with TRBJ2-6; D remains unclear. The CDR3 is made up of 15 amino acids. Trimming pared 1 base from V and 0 bases from J, leaving 4 bases between. The V gene's germline CDR1 is SGHTA and CDR2 FQGNSA. The CDR3, as DNA: TGTGCCAGCAGCTTAGGAGTCTCTGGGGCCAACGTCCTGACTTTC. This codes for CASSLGVSGANVLTF.

This chain uses TRBV29-1 with TRBJ1-5, with 8 bases fitting TRBD1. Germline assignment: CDR1 SQVTM and CDR2 ANQGSEA. The CDR3 has 13 amino acids. V trimming: 4 bases; J trimming: 7 bases; junction bases outside the gene matches: 6. CDR3 nucleotides: TGCAGCGTTGCTGGACAGGGCCAACAGCCCCAGCATTTT. Encoded protein: CSVAGQGQQPQHF.

This chain uses TRBV3-1 (or the pseudogene TRBV3-2) with TRBJ1-5, with D perhaps TRBD1 (5 bases). The CDR3 has 17 amino acids. The ends were cut back, 4 bases at V and 2 bases at J, with 18 bases in the middle. Germline CDR1 reads LGHDT; CDR2 reads YNNKEL (reference sequence). The CDR3 coding sequence is TGTGCCAGCAGCCCGGGGGATTCTGGGTTACGCAATCAGCCCCAGCATTTT. Encoded protein: CASSPGDSGLRNQPQHF.

The chain uses TRBV27 and TRBJ1-1; D unclear. V shed 0 bases and J shed 4 bases, with 9 bases lying between them. In germline, CDR1 is MNHEY, CDR2 SMNVEV (reference sequence). The CDR3 contains 14 residues. CDR3 sequence: CASSLSLGFTEAFF. CDR3 sequence (DNA): TGTGCCAGCAGTTTATCTCTCGGGTTCACTGAAGCTTTCTTT.

The chain has TRBV2 and TRBJ1-1; D is undetermined. The CDR3 covers 11 residues. Looked up from germline, CDR1 is SNHLY and CDR2 is FYNNEI. Trimming took off 8 bases at V and 4 bases at J, with 8 bases between the two ends. CDR3 bases: TGTGCCAGCCGGTCGGTCACTGAAGCTTTCTTT. Protein product: CASRSVTEAFF.